This T cell receptor (beta chain) was retrieved from a study of identical twins. It was template switching that added a universal primer site, and there were unique molecular identifiers on the cDNA. TCRdb re-derived calls from the 5' RACE reads in MiXCR, one entry per CDR3 protein. The sample shows over 550,000 distinct CDR3 sequences, less than 9% of them seen only once. This clonotype appeared many times. Its antigen is as yet unknown. Study results and limitations: Out-of-frame alpha sequences common to twins exhibited an excess of low generation probability. Whereas memory repertoires showed no such difference, abundant cord blood beta clonotypes carried fewer insertions.

This CDR3 has 14 amino acids. Germline CDR1 is SGHRS and CDR2 is YFSETQ. V lost 4 bases to trimming and J lost 1 base, with 11 bases between them. In addition, the sample was reused for a study of yellow fever vaccine responses in identical twins.

V is TRBV5-1 and J is TRBJ1-1; no definite D call. Material: PBMCs. This TCR was recovered from a young woman in good health. Here the CDR3 DNA reads TGCGCCAGCAGCCCCAGCAGTTGGAACACTGAAGCTTTCTTT. Translated: CASSPSSWNTEAFF.